This TCR beta chain was identified in a study of shared clonotypes between healthy human individuals. Study outcomes and limitations: Deeper or shallower sequencing was expected to change how clonotypes are shared among donors.

Negatively enriched CD4+ T cells were divided by CD45RA into naive and memory. Concerning this clone itself: Its target is not known.

On sorted subsets, replicate PCRs used about 200 ng DNA, or 27,000 or so T cell genomes. Assay: immunoSEQ multiplex PCR; the TCRdb copy retains only in-frame clones and omits some. The sample holds approximately 2,000,000 clones, around 92% seen once. V trimming: 2 bases; J trimming: 6 bases; junction bases outside the gene matches: 7. The CDR3 loop spans 15 amino acids. The germline V gene has CDR1 SGHAT and CDR2 FQNNGV. The material sequenced was naive CD4+ T cells from PBMCs. Subset: CD45RA+ positively selected. The chain is built from TRBV11-2 and TRBJ2-3; TRBD1 matches 8 bases. The origin of this receptor is a man between 18 and 29 years old in good health. Some clones in this sample may be carry-over from other donors' samples. CDR3 in DNA: TGTGCCAGCAGCTTACGCGACAGGGGAGTGGATACGCAGTATTTT. Protein sequence: CASSLRDRGVDTQYF.